Below, 15 T cell receptor beta chains from the same sample are listed, as sequenced in a study of T cells after yellow fever vaccination. TCRdb reanalysed the 5' RACE reads using MiXCR and keeps one entry per CDR3 protein. The repertoire has approximately 350,000 distinct CDR3 sequences, around 10% of them found once; the top ten carry more than 15%. The input for sequencing was PBMCs, taken on the day of the first yellow fever vaccination. Receptors originate from a man aged 18 to 30 who received the YFV17D yellow fever vaccine.

The chain couples TRBV10-3 to TRBJ1-4, with 8 bases fitting TRBD1. V gave up 2 bases and J gave up 8 bases; unmatched junction bases: 7. Germline values: CDR1 ENHRY, CDR2 SYGVKD. The CDR3 runs 15 residues. In DNA, the CDR3 is TGTGCCATCAGTGAGACTGACAGGGGTGGAGAAAAACTGTTTTTT. It specifies CAISETDRGGEKLFF.

This clonotype was seen only a few times. This chain uses TRBV6-2 or TRBV6-3 with TRBJ2-1; perhaps TRBD2 as D (5 bases). Germline loops: CDR1 MNHEY, CDR2 SVGEGT. V was shortened by 6 bases and J by 0 bases, with 12 bases between the two germline ends. The CDR3 has 15 residues. CDR3 nucleotide sequence: TGTGCCAGCAGCGGAATTCGGGACTCCTACAATGAGCAGTTCTTC. It codes for CASSGIRDSYNEQFF.

A few counts support this clonotype. The chain is built from TRBV4-3 and TRBJ1-2, with 9 bases identical to TRBD1. V lost 1 base, J lost 5 bases, and 8 bases stayed unmatched. This CDR3 comprises 16 residues. The V gene's germline CDR1 is LGHNA and CDR2 YSLEER. DNA of the CDR3: TGCGCCAGCAGCCAAGGGGTCGGGACAGGGCGGTATGGCTACACCTTC. Translated, it gives CASSQGVGTGRYGYTF.

As concerns this clonotype: This could be a read error, since a much larger clone is one nucleotide away. V usage is TRBV5-1 and J usage is TRBJ2-5; no clear D. The CDR3 is made up of 12 amino acids. Per germline, CDR1 SGHRS and CDR2 YFSETQ. CDR3 sequence reads: CSSSPVEETQYF. In DNA, the CDR3 is TGCTCCAGCAGCCCGGTAGAGGAGACCCAGTACTTC.

This clonotype has at least ten counts. The gene calls are TRBV6-5 and TRBJ2-1, with 9 bases that match TRBD1. The trim removed 0 bases at V and 0 bases at J, leaving 3 bases unmatched. Germline V gene lookup returns CDR1 MNHEY and CDR2 SVGAGI. The CDR3 runs 17 residues. CDR3 in DNA: TGTGCCAGCAGTTACTCCCCACAGGGGGCCTCCTACAATGAGCAGTTCTTC. It encodes CASSYSPQGASYNEQFF.

This clonotype was detected a few times. The chain has TRBV6-2 or TRBV6-3 and TRBJ2-1; D gene ambiguous. The CDR3 is 17 amino acids. Germline CDR1 reads MNHEY; CDR2 reads SVGEGT. Trimming cost V 6 bases and J 0 bases, with 18 bases left between them. CDR3 nucleotides: TGTGCCAGCAGCACAGACAACATTGGTGGCTCCTACAATGAGCAGTTCTTC. Translating it yields CASSTDNIGGSYNEQFF.

This rearrangement joins TRBV6-1 to TRBJ2-1, with D tentatively TRBD1 (8 bases). The germline V and J ends were trimmed by 5 bases and 3 bases, with 14 bases remaining between them. The CDR3 has 15 amino acids. The germline V gene has CDR1 MNHNS and CDR2 SASEGT. CDR3 DNA: TGTGCCAGCAGTACAACAGGGGGGGGCTACAATGAGCAGTTCTTC. Protein: CASSTTGGGYNEQFF.

The V gene is TRBV18, the J gene TRBJ2-7, with 12 nucleotides matching TRBD1. The CDR3 is made up of 15 amino acids. V lost 3 bases and J lost 5; bases outside the gene matches: 5. CDR1 and CDR2 (germline): KGHSH, LQKENI. The CDR3 region has the DNA TGTGCCAGCTCACCCATGGGACAGGGGGCGAACGAGCAGTACGTC. Amino acids: CASSPMGQGANEQYV.

The V and J genes are TRBV3-1 and TRBJ2-2; the match to TRBD1 covers 7 bases. The CDR3 has 15 amino acids. Germline assignment: CDR1 LGHDT and CDR2 YNNKEL (reference sequence). Trimming cost V 4 bases and J 4 bases; bases outside gene matches: 6. The CDR3 is CASSRQGLSTGELFF. CDR3 DNA: TGTGCCAGCAGCCGACAGGGATTGAGCACCGGGGAGCTGTTTTTT.

At least ten counts were recorded for this clonotype. The chain combines TRBV29-1 with TRBJ2-7; D remains unclear. Germline loops: CDR1 SQVTM, CDR2 ANQGSEA. CDR3 length: 13 residues. V lost 2 bases and J 7 bases, leaving 15 bases between the germline ends. CDR3 DNA sequence: TGCAGCGTTGAAAGTGGCTTCCTGCGGGAGCAGTACTTC. Translation: CSVESGFLREQYF.

The J gene is TRBJ1-2, the V gene TRBV2; 7 bases map to TRBD1. With 6 bases clipped from V and 2 bases from J, the junction kept 3 bases outside the gene matches. This CDR3 has 13 residues. In germline, CDR1 is SNHLY, CDR2 FYNNEI. CDR3 in amino acids: CASRMTGNYGYTF. The DNA of the CDR3 is TGTGCCAGCAGAATGACAGGGAACTATGGCTACACCTTC. The whole variable domain, remainder taken from reference TRBV2 and TRBJ1-2, is EPEVTQTPSHQVTQMGQEVILRCVPISNHLYFYWYRQILGQKVEFLVSFYNNEISEKSEIFDDQFSVERPDGSNFTLKIRSTKLEDSAMYFCASRMTGNYGYTFGSGTRLTVV.

The chain recombines TRBV23-1 with TRBJ2-4; the match to TRBD1 covers 9 bases. TRBV23-1 is identified as an open reading frame with a role that is uncertain. The V segment lost 8 bases and the J segment 1 base; nucleotides outside the gene matches: 12. The CDR3 extends over 17 amino acids. DNA of the CDR3: TGCGCCAGCGGGACAGGGTCTCCTAGAATGGCCAAAAACATTCAGTACTTC. It is translated as CASGTGSPRMAKNIQYF.

V and J are TRBV4-2 and TRBJ1-2; D unresolved. Trimming removed 0 bases at V and 3 bases at J, with 5 bases between. From germline, CDR1 is LGHNA and CDR2 YNFKEQ. The CDR3 totals 13 residues. This chain's CDR3 is CASSQERYYGYTF. Here the CDR3 DNA reads TGTGCCAGCAGCCAAGAACGGTACTATGGCTACACCTTC.

This clonotype came up many times. CDR3 coding DNA: TGTGCCAGCAGTGAATCGGGGGGTGCTGAAGCTTTCTTT. It is translated as CASSESGGAEAFF. This rearrangement joins TRBV25-1 to TRBJ1-1; D may be TRBD1 (5 bases). Germline lookup yields CDR1 MGHDK and CDR2 SYGVNS. This CDR3 contains 13 residues. Trimming pared 1 base from V and 6 bases from J, leaving 9 bases between.

This clonotype was counted a few times. This rearrangement joins TRBV7-9 to TRBJ2-3, with 8 bases that match TRBD2. Germline CDR1 and CDR2: SEHNR and FQNEAQ (reference sequence). The ends lost 3 bases at V and 6 bases at J; junction bases unmatched: 11. The CDR3 runs to 16 residues. The CDR3 spells CASSLVGGTSGDTQYF. The CDR3 DNA sequence: TGTGCCAGCAGCTTGGTTGGGGGTACTAGCGGCGATACGCAGTATTTT.